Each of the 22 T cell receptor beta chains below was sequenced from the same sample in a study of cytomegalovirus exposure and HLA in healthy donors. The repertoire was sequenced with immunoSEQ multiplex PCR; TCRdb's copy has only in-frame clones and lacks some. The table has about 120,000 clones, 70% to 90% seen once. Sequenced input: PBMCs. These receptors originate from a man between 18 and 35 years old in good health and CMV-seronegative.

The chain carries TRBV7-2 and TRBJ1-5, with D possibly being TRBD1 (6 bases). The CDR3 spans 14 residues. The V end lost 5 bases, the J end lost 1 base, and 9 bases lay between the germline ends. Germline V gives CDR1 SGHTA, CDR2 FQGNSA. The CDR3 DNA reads TGTGCCAGCAGCCAGGGGTTCAGCAATCAGCCCCAGCATTTT. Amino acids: CASSQGFSNQPQHF.

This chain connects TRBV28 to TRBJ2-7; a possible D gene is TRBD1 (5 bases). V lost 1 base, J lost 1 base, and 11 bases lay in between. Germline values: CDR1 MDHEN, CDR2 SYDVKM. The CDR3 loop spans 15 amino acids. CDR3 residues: CASSLLDKLSYEQYF. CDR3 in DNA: TGTGCCAGCAGTTTATTGGACAAATTATCCTACGAGCAGTACTTC.

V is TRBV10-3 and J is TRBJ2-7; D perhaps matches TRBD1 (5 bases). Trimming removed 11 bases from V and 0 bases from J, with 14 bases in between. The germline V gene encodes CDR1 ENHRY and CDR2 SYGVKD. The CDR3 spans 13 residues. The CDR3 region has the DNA TGTGCCGTCCAAGGGGCGAGCTCCTACGAGCAGTACTTC. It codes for CAVQGASSYEQYF.

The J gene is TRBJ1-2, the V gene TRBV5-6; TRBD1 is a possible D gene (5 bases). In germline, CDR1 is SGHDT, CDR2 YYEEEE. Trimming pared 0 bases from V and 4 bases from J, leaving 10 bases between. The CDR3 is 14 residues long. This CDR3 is CASSLVLQGYGYTF. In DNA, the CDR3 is TGTGCCAGCAGCTTGGTTCTCCAGGGCTATGGCTACACCTTC. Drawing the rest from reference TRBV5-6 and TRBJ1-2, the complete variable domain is DAGVTQSPTHLIKTRGQQVTLRCSPKSGHDTVSWYQQALGQGPQFIFQYYEEEERQRGNFPDRFSGHQFPNYSSELNVNALLLGDSALYLCASSLVLQGYGYTFGSGTRLTVV.

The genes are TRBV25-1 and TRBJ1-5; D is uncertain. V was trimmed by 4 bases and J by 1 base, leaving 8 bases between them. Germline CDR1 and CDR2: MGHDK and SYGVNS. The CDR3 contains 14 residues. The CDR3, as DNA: TGTGCCAGCAGTGGCGCGTTCAGCAATCAGCCCCAGCATTTT. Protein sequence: CASSGAFSNQPQHF.

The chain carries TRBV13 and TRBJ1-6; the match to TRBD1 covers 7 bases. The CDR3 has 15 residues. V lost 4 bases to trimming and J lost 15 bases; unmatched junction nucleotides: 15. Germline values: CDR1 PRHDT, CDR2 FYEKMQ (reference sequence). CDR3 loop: CASSSRLTGFGDLHF. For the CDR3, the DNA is TGTGCCAGCAGCTCCCGGCTGACAGGGTTTGGGGACCTCCACTTT.

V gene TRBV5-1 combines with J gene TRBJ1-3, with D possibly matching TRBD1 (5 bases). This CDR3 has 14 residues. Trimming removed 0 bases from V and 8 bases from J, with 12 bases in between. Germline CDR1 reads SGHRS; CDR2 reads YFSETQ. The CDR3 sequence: CASSLGDGGDTIYF. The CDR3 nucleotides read TGCGCCAGCAGCTTGGGCGACGGGGGAGACACCATATATTTT.

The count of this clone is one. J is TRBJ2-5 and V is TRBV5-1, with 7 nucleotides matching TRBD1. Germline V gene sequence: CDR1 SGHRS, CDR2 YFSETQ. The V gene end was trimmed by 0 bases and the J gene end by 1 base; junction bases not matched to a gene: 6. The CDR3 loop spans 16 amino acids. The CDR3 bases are TGCGCCAGCAGCTTGGTGGGCAGGGGGTTCCAAGAGACCCAGTACTTC. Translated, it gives CASSLVGRGFQETQYF.

The CDR3 loop is CASSSLAGLYEQYF. CDR3 in DNA: TGTGCCAGCAGTTCACTAGCGGGACTCTACGAGCAGTACTTC. This chain links TRBV27 with TRBJ2-7, with TRBD2 identical over 10 bases. CDR3 length equals 14 residues. Germline assignment: CDR1 MNHEY and CDR2 SMNVEV (reference sequence). J lost 3 bases, V lost 4 bases, and 3 bases had no gene match.

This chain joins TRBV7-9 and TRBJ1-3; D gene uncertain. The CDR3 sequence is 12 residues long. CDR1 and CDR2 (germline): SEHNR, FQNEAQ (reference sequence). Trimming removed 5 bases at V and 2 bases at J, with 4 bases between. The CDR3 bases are TGTGCCAGCAGCCCTACTGGAAACACCATATATTTT. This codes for CASSPTGNTIYF.

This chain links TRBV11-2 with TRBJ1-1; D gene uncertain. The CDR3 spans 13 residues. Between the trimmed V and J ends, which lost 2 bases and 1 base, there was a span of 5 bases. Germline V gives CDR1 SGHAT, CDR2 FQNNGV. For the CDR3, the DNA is TGTGCCAGCAGCTTACAGGAGAACACTGAAGCTTTCTTT. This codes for CASSLQENTEAFF. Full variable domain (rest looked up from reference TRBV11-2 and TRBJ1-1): EAGVAQSPRYKIIEKRQSVAFWCNPISGHATLYWYQQILGQGPKLLIQFQNNGVVDDSQLPKDRFSAERLKGVDSTLKIQPAKLEDSAVYLCASSLQENTEAFFGQGTRLTVV.

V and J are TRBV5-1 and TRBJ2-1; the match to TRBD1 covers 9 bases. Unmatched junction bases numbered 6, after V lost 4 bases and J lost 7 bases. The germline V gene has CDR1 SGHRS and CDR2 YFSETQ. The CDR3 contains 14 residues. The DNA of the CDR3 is TGCGCCAGCAGCCCCGGGACAGGGTTAAATGAGCAGTTCTTC. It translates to CASSPGTGLNEQFF.

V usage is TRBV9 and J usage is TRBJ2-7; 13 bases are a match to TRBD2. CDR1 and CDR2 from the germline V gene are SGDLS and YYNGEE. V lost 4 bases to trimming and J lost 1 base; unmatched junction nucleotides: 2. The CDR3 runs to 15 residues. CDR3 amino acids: CASSILAGGSYEQYF. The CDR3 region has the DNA TGTGCCAGCAGCATACTAGCGGGGGGGTCCTACGAGCAGTACTTC. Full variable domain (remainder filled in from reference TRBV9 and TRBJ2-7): DSGVTQTPKHLITATGQRVTLRCSPRSGDLSVYWYQQSLDQGLQFLIQYYNGEERAKGNILERFSAQQFPDLHSELNLSSLELGDSALYFCASSILAGGSYEQYFGPGTRLTVT.

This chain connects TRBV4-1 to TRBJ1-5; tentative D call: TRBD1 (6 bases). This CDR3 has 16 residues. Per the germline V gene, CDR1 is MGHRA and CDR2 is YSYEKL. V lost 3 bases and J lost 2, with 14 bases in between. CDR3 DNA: TGCGCCAGCAGCCACTCAGGACAGACGGGCAATCAGCCCCAGCATTTT. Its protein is CASSHSGQTGNQPQHF.

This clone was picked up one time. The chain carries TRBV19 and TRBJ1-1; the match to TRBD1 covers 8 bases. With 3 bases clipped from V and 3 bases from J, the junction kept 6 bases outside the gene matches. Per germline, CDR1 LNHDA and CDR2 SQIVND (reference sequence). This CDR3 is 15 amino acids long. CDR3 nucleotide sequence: TGTGCCAGTAGTATCGGACAGGGTACGGACACTGAAGCTTTCTTT. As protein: CASSIGQGTDTEAFF.

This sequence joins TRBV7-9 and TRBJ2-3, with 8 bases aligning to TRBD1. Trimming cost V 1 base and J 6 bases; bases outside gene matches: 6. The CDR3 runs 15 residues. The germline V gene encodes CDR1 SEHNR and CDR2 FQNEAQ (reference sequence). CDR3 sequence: CASSLDVRGQDTQYF. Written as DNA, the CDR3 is TGTGCCAGCAGCTTAGATGTCAGGGGGCAGGATACGCAGTATTTT.

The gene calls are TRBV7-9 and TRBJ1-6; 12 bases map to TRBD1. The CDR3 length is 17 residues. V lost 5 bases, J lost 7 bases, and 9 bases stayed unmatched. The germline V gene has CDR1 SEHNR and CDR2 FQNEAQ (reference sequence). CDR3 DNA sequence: TGTGCCAGCAGCCCCCTGGGGACAGGGGGCATAAATTCACCCCTCCACTTT. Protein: CASSPLGTGGINSPLHF.

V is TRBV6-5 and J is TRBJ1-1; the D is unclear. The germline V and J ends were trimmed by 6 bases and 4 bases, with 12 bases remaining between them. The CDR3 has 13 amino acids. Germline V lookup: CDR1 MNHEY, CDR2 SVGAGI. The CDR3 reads CASSPQAGTEAFF. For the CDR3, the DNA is TGTGCCAGCAGCCCCCAGGCGGGCACTGAAGCTTTCTTT.

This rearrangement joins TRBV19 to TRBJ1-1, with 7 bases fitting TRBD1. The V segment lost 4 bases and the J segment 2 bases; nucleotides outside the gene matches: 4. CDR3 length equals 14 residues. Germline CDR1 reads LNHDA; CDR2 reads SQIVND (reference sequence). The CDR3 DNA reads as TGTGCCAGTAGTAGACAGGGAGGAAACACTGAAGCTTTCTTT. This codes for CASSRQGGNTEAFF. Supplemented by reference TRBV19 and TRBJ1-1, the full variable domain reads DGGITQSPKYLFRKEGQNVTLSCEQNLNHDAMYWYRQDPGQGLRLIYYSQIVNDFQKGDIAEGYSVSREKKESFPLTVTSAQKNPTAFYLCASSRQGGNTEAFFGQGTRLTVV.

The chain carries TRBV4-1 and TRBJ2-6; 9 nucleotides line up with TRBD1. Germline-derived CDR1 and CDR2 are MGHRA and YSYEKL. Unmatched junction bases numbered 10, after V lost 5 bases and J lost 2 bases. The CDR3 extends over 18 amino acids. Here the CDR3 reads CASSYTGQGAPGANVLTF. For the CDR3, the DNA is TGCGCCAGCAGCTATACGGGACAGGGTGCTCCTGGGGCCAACGTCCTGACTTTC.

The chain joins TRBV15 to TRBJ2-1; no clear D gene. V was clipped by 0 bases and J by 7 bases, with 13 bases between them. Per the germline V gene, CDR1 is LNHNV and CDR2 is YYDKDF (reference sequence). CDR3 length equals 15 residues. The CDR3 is CATSRDAVIGNEQFF. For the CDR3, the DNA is TGTGCCACCAGCAGAGACGCGGTCATTGGAAATGAGCAGTTCTTC.

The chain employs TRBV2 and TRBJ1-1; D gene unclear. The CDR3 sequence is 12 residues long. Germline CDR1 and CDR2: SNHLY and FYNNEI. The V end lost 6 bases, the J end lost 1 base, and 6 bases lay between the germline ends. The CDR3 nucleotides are TGTGCCAGCAGGTACAGGAACACTGAAGCTTTCTTT. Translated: CASRYRNTEAFF.